Presented here are 31 T cell receptor beta chains from one specimen sequenced in a study of response to subunit inactivated influenza vaccine. TCRdb re-analysed the RT-PCR reads in MiXCR, keeping a single row per CDR3 protein. Here the sample spans roughly 630,000 distinct CDR3 sequences, approximately 14% being singletons. Sequenced material: PBMCs from blood, taken around 14 days before vaccination. The source is a man aged 50-60 years who received an inactivated influenza vaccine.

This clonotype came up many times. The chain has TRBV12-3 or TRBV12-4 and TRBJ2-3; no clear D. The V end lost 3 bases, the J end lost 7 bases, and 8 bases lay between the germline ends. There are 12 residues in the CDR3. DNA for the CDR3: TGTGCCAGCAGTTTGACCTCAAATACGCAGTATTTT. Protein sequence: CASSLTSNTQYF.

V gene TRBV6-5 combines with J gene TRBJ2-3; 8 bases are a match to TRBD2. The CDR3 totals 16 residues. Germline lookup yields CDR1 MNHEY and CDR2 SVGAGI. Trimming at V came to 0 bases and at J to 1 base, leaving 3 bases not matched to a gene. In nucleotides, the CDR3 is TGTGCCAGCAGTTACTCCATGCGGGGGGGCACAGATACGCAGTATTTT. Translating it yields CASSYSMRGGTDTQYF.

This clonotype occurred a few times. CDR3 sequence (DNA): TGTGCCAGCAGTGTTGGAGCGTCCTACGAGCAGTACTTC. This translates into CASSVGASYEQYF. The chain joins TRBV2 to TRBJ2-7, with D hard to call. V lost 4 bases to trimming and J lost 1 base, with 8 bases between them. This CDR3 region has 13 residues. Germline V gives CDR1 SNHLY, CDR2 FYNNEI.

This clonotype was seen more than once but under ten times. V and J are TRBV7-2 and TRBJ2-1; D tentatively reads TRBD1 or TRBD2 (6 bases each). Germline CDR1 reads SGHTA; CDR2 reads FQGNSA. The CDR3 is 12 amino acids. V was trimmed by 7 bases and J by 7 bases, leaving 11 bases between them. CDR3 sequence: CASTKGGNEQFF. In DNA form, the CDR3 reads TGTGCCAGCACCAAGGGGGGAAATGAGCAGTTCTTC.

CDR3 sequence reads: CASSQVEGETQYF. The CDR3 nucleotides read TGCGCCAGCAGCCAAGTAGAGGGAGAGACCCAGTACTTC. V gene TRBV4-1 combines with J gene TRBJ2-5; D possibly corresponds to TRBD2 (5 bases). This CDR3 is 13 amino acids long. Looked up from germline, CDR1 is MGHRA and CDR2 is YSYEKL. Trimming stripped 1 base from V and 4 bases from J, with 7 bases between.

The chain couples TRBV6-5 to TRBJ2-3; 7 positions agree with TRBD2. The germline V gene encodes CDR1 MNHEY and CDR2 SVGAGI. The CDR3 contains 14 residues. The ends lost 2 bases at V and 6 bases at J; junction bases unmatched: 5. Here the CDR3 reads CASSYSNSGDTQYF. In DNA, the CDR3 is TGTGCCAGCAGTTACAGTAATAGCGGGGATACGCAGTATTTT.

The rearrangement links TRBV7-9 to TRBJ2-3, with unresolved D. Germline V gene data show CDR1 as SEHNR and CDR2 as FQNEAQ (reference sequence). Between the trimmed V and J ends, which lost 9 bases and 1 base, there was a span of 8 bases. The CDR3 spans 12 residues. The DNA for the CDR3 is TGTGCCAGTTTAAGCGGCACAGATACGCAGTATTTT. It translates to CASLSGTDTQYF.

A few counts support this clonotype. The genes are TRBV5-1 and TRBJ1-2; 7 bases line up with TRBD1. Germline CDR1 and CDR2: SGHRS and YFSETQ. V lost 5 bases and J lost 2; bases outside the gene matches: 12. CDR3 size: 16 residues. CDR3 DNA: TGCGCCAGCAGAGTAGCTCCGGGACAGATGAACTATGGCTACACCTTC. Translating gives CASRVAPGQMNYGYTF.

This clonotype was detected many times. The rearrangement links TRBV6-5 to TRBJ2-6; D might be TRBD2 (7 bases). The CDR3 runs 19 residues. V was cut by 0 bases and J by 0 bases, with 15 bases left in between. Germline V CDR1 and CDR2: MNHEY, SVGAGI. The CDR3 bases are TGTGCCAGCAGTTACTCTTACGCGGGGGCCTACTCTGGGGCCAACGTCCTGACTTTC. Its translation is CASSYSYAGAYSGANVLTF.

The V gene is TRBV7-2, the J gene TRBJ2-7, with 11 bases that match TRBD2. V was pared by 5 bases and J by 2 bases, with 5 bases of the junction left unmatched. The CDR3 has 15 amino acids. Germline CDR1 is SGHTA and CDR2 is FQGNSA. This CDR3 is CASSVGTSGPYEQYF. The CDR3 region has the DNA TGTGCCAGCAGCGTCGGGACTAGCGGCCCCTACGAGCAGTACTTC.

This clonotype appeared a few times. CDR3 bases: TGCAGTGCTAAAGCGGGGGCTCTCCAAGAGACCCAGTACTTC. Its translation: CSAKAGALQETQYF. V and J are TRBV20-1 and TRBJ2-5; 8 bases align to TRBD2. The junction had 5 bases not matched to a gene; V was cut back by 4 bases and J by 1 base. The CDR3 totals 14 residues. The V gene's germline CDR1 is DFQATT and CDR2 SNEGSKA (reference sequence).

In this sample, this clonotype turned up a few times. The chain is built from TRBV7-9 and TRBJ2-3; TRBD2 matches at 8 bases. Germline trimming cut 5 bases from V and 6 bases from J; bases unmatched to any gene: 7. The CDR3 length is 14 residues. Per the germline V gene, CDR1 is SEHNR and CDR2 is FQNEAQ (reference sequence). Here the CDR3 reads CASSPTSGSDTQYF. CDR3 nucleotides: TGTGCCAGCAGCCCTACTAGCGGTTCGGATACGCAGTATTTT.

The V gene is TRBV5-1, the J gene TRBJ2-3, with D hard to call. Looked up from germline, CDR1 is SGHRS and CDR2 is YFSETQ. The CDR3 covers 12 residues. Trimming left V 4 bases short and J 6 bases short, with 9 bases between. The CDR3 loop is CASSQRVDTQYF. CDR3 coding DNA: TGCGCCAGCAGCCAACGAGTGGATACGCAGTATTTT. Combining the CDR3 with reference TRBV5-1 and TRBJ2-3 gives the whole variable domain KAGVTQTPRYLIKTRGQQVTLSCSPISGHRSVSWYQQTPGQGLQFLFEYFSETQRNKGNFPGRFSGRQFSNSRSEMNVSTLELGDSALYLCASSQRVDTQYFGPGTRLTVL.

The chain combines TRBV12-3 or TRBV12-4 with TRBJ2-3, with D unclear. V gave up 4 bases and J gave up 1 base, with 15 bases separating them. The CDR3 is 16 residues long. CDR3 protein: CASSSLNYYRTDTQYF. The DNA for the CDR3 is TGTGCCAGCAGTTCCCTTAACTATTACCGCACAGATACGCAGTATTTT.

This chain uses TRBV27 with TRBJ2-5; 8 bases agree with TRBD2. Germline V CDR1 and CDR2: MNHEY, SMNVEV (reference sequence). The CDR3 has 17 amino acids. V was pared by 5 bases and J by 1 base, with 12 bases of the junction left unmatched. CDR3: CASSPNRQRGSQETQYF. The DNA of the CDR3 is TGTGCCAGCAGTCCAAACAGACAGCGGGGGTCCCAAGAGACCCAGTACTTC.

This clonotype has just a few counts. The chain couples TRBV5-1 to TRBJ2-1, with 11 bases aligning to TRBD2. CDR1 is SGHRS and CDR2 is YFSETQ in the germline V gene. This CDR3 has 16 residues. V lost 5 bases and J lost 6; bases outside the gene matches: 10. The CDR3 DNA reads as TGCGCCAGCAGGCCCTTAGCGGGAGGGCCACGCAATGAGCAGTTCTTC. Amino acid sequence: CASRPLAGGPRNEQFF.

The chain couples TRBV12-3 or TRBV12-4 to TRBJ2-1; 9 bases match TRBD2. Trimming cost V 2 bases and J 10 bases; bases outside gene matches: 6. The CDR3 runs 14 residues. This CDR3 is CASSLNWLAGEQFF. CDR3 bases: TGTGCCAGCAGTTTAAATTGGCTAGCGGGGGAGCAGTTCTTC.

This clonotype appeared a few times. This sequence joins TRBV7-9 and TRBJ1-1; no reliable D call. Trimming cost V 2 bases and J 4 bases, with 14 bases left between them. This CDR3 contains 15 residues. The germline V gene encodes CDR1 SEHNR and CDR2 FQNEAQ (reference sequence). CDR3 DNA: TGTGCCAGCAGCTTATATGAACGTCGGGCCACTGAAGCTTTCTTT. Protein: CASSLYERRATEAFF.

This clonotype occurred a few times. The chain combines TRBV5-1 with TRBJ2-5; a weak D match, TRBD2 (6 bases). The CDR3 covers 17 residues. The V end was cut by 6 bases, the J end by 5 bases, with 26 bases between. Germline V gene data show CDR1 as SGHRS and CDR2 as YFSETQ. In DNA, the CDR3 is TGCGCCAGCAAGGGGTTAGGGCTAGCGCCTGGAGGGGAGACCCAGTACTTC. Translation gives CASKGLGLAPGGETQYF.

The table lists this clonotype with a few counts. The chain links TRBV20-1 to TRBJ2-4, with TRBD1 matching 9 bases. CDR1 and CDR2 (germline): DFQATT, SNEGSKA (reference sequence). The V gene end was trimmed by 6 bases and the J gene end by 6 bases; junction bases not matched to a gene: 6. The CDR3 contains 13 residues. The CDR3 reads CSALDRGGNIQYF. CDR3 coding DNA: TGCAGTGCGCTGGACAGGGGAGGAAACATTCAGTACTTC.

V gene TRBV4-1 combines with J gene TRBJ1-5; D remains unclear. Trimming stripped 3 bases from V and 1 base from J, with 13 bases between. Looked up from germline, CDR1 is MGHRA and CDR2 is YSYEKL. This CDR3 contains 16 residues. The DNA for the CDR3 is TGCGCCAGCAGCCAGACAATTTACAGAAGCAATCAGCCCCAGCATTTT. Translating it yields CASSQTIYRSNQPQHF.

This clonotype occurred a few times. This chain links TRBV28 with TRBJ2-7; D is unresolved. Germline assignment: CDR1 MDHEN and CDR2 SYDVKM. The V end lost 2 bases, the J end lost 3 bases, and 11 bases lay between the germline ends. There are 14 residues in the CDR3. The DNA for the CDR3 is TGTGCCAGCAGTTTAGACTCCTGGGTCTACGAGCAGTACTTC. This codes for CASSLDSWVYEQYF.

This clonotype was seen more than once but under ten times. The chain joins TRBV11-2 to TRBJ2-1, with 9 bases that match TRBD2. The CDR3 length is 15 residues. V shed 1 base, J shed 8 bases, and the junction held 6 bases outside the gene matches. Germline CDR1 reads SGHAT; CDR2 reads FQNNGV. The CDR3 region is CASSLGGRAFDEQFF. As DNA, the CDR3 is TGTGCCAGCAGCTTAGGCGGGAGGGCCTTCGATGAGCAGTTCTTC.

This clonotype came up many times. The V call is TRBV6-5, the J call TRBJ1-4; no definite D call. The CDR3 sequence is 16 residues long. Germline lookup yields CDR1 MNHEY and CDR2 SVGAGI. V dropped 2 bases and J dropped 8 bases, with 18 bases sitting between them. The CDR3 loop is CASSYRSVDSPEKLFF. The CDR3 nucleotides are TGTGCCAGCAGTTACCGGTCAGTCGATTCACCAGAAAAACTGTTTTTT.

This clonotype occurred a few times. The chain is built from TRBV6-2 or TRBV6-3 and TRBJ2-4, with D uncertain. Germline CDR1 and CDR2: MNHEY and SVGEGT. The CDR3 sequence is 13 residues long. V was cut by 4 bases and J by 8 bases, with 12 bases left in between. Written as DNA, the CDR3 is TGTGCCAGCAGTTCAACGGGTGGTTACATTCAGTACTTC. Translation gives CASSSTGGYIQYF.

This clonotype was observed many times. The V call is TRBV29-1, the J call TRBJ2-1; D is unresolved. Per germline, CDR1 SQVTM and CDR2 ANQGSEA. V was cut by 8 bases and J by 2 bases, with 7 bases left in between. The CDR3 totals 11 residues. The CDR3 region is CSSSAYNEQFF. The DNA for the CDR3 is TGCAGCAGTTCCGCCTACAATGAGCAGTTCTTC.

This clonotype occurred a few times. J is TRBJ2-7 and V is TRBV29-1; 11 nucleotides agree with TRBD2. The CDR3 loop spans 15 amino acids. V lost 0 bases and J lost 7; bases outside the gene matches: 8. Germline loops: CDR1 SQVTM, CDR2 ANQGSEA. The CDR3 loop is CSVEDNLAGGGEQYF. The CDR3 nucleotides read TGCAGCGTTGAAGATAACCTAGCGGGGGGAGGTGAGCAGTACTTC.

This chain links TRBV24-1 with TRBJ2-7; D not certain. This CDR3 comprises 15 residues. Trimming removed 3 bases from V and 2 bases from J, with 13 bases in between. Germline CDR1 reads KGHDR; CDR2 reads SFDVKD. CDR3 bases: TGTGCCACCAGTGATGGAGCACGAACCCCCTACGAGCAGTACTTC. Encoded protein: CATSDGARTPYEQYF.

This clonotype has just a few counts. The chain is built from TRBV3-1 and TRBJ2-5; TRBD2 is a possible D gene (6 bases). This CDR3 is 15 amino acids long. Germline loops: CDR1 LGHDT, CDR2 YNNKEL (reference sequence). The V gene lost 1 base and the J gene lost 10 bases, with 19 bases spanning the gap. CDR3 bases: TGTGCCAGCAGCCAAGGGTTATGGCGGGGTCTGGGCCAGTACTTC. The encoded protein is CASSQGLWRGLGQYF.

This clonotype came up many times. CDR3 nucleotide sequence: TGTGCCAGCAGCTTAAATCCAGGGAGATCAGAGACCCAGTACTTC. It yields the protein CASSLNPGRSETQYF. The chain joins TRBV7-2 to TRBJ2-5; possibly TRBD1 or TRBD2 for D (5 bases each). Trimming stripped 2 bases from V and 4 bases from J, with 14 bases between. The CDR3 is 15 amino acids. From germline, CDR1 is SGHTA and CDR2 FQGNSA. The full variable domain, its missing parts supplied by reference TRBV7-2 and TRBJ2-5, is GAGVSQSPSNKVTEKGKDVELRCDPISGHTALYWYRQSLGQGLEFLIYFQGNSAPDKSGLPSDRFSAERTGGSVSTLTIQRTQQEDSAVYLCASSLNPGRSETQYFGPGTRLLVL.

This clonotype was counted between two and nine times. The chain combines TRBV12-3 or TRBV12-4 with TRBJ2-2, with 8 bases that match TRBD2. Losses at the gene ends were 6 bases for V and 5 bases for J; bases not matched to a gene: 8. The CDR3 is 15 residues long. CDR3 nucleotides: TGTGCCAGCAGATCTGTAGCGGGGAGAACCGGGGAGCTGTTTTTT. Translating gives CASRSVAGRTGELFF.